One and the same sample provided the 3 T cell receptor beta chains below, sequenced in a study of cytomegalovirus exposure and HLA in healthy donors. Both 60 Vbeta primers and 13 Jbeta primers went into the PCR. The protocol was immunoSEQ multiplex PCR, while the TCRdb copy is restricted to in-frame clones and leaves out a portion. The sample data list 55,000 to 75,000 clones. The material sequenced was PBMCs. Receptor source: a male donor in good health and CMV-seronegative.

This sequence joins TRBV28 and TRBJ2-2, with D unclear. This CDR3 has 13 residues. V lost 8 bases, J lost 2 bases, and 9 bases lay in between. Per the germline V gene, CDR1 is MDHEN and CDR2 is SYDVKM. CDR3 in amino acids: CASYFPNTGELFF. The CDR3 DNA follows: TGTGCCAGCTACTTCCCTAACACCGGGGAGCTGTTTTTT.

The gene calls are TRBV5-1 and TRBJ1-1; D is perhaps TRBD1 (5 bases). This CDR3 has 15 amino acids. From germline, CDR1 is SGHRS and CDR2 YFSETQ. The germline V and J ends were trimmed by 3 bases and 1 base, with 13 bases remaining between them. CDR3 protein: CASSWGNQGNTEAFF. CDR3 DNA: TGCGCCAGCAGCTGGGGTAACCAGGGGAACACTGAAGCTTTCTTT.

The genes are TRBV4-2 and TRBJ2-1; TRBD2 matches at 8 bases. V shed 4 bases and J 4 bases; nucleotides not matched to a gene: 12. The CDR3 loop spans 17 amino acids. Germline V gene lookup returns CDR1 LGHNA and CDR2 YNFKEQ. As DNA, the CDR3 is TGTGCCAGCAGCCTAGGACTAGCCCCCCTCGATTACAATGAGCAGTTCTTC. Its protein product is CASSLGLAPLDYNEQFF.